Following are 18 T cell receptor beta chains from one sample sequenced in a study of T cells in Graves' hyperthyroidism and ophthalmopathy. TCR beta CDR3 region amplification was performed from RNA transcripts. HTBI primers were used for first-round RT-PCR of the TCR CDR3. MiXCR, applied by TCRdb to the multiplex PCR reads, yields one record per CDR3 protein. Among 500,000 to 600,000 distinct CDR3 sequences listed, under 60% were seen once. Sequencing used peripheral blood or thyroid tissue (not recorded which). These receptors originate from a woman aged 18-30 years with Graves' hyperthyroidism.

The V and J genes are TRBV18 and TRBJ1-5; D gene uncertain. This CDR3 is 15 amino acids long. V lost 6 bases, J lost 1 base, and 13 bases lay in between. CDR1 and CDR2 from the germline V gene are KGHSH and LQKENI. CDR3 loop: CASSQYQESNQPQHF. The CDR3 DNA reads as TGTGCCAGCTCTCAATACCAAGAAAGCAATCAGCCCCAGCATTTT.

The chain links TRBV20-1 to TRBJ2-5; TRBD1 agrees at 9 bases. The length of the CDR3 is 14 residues. The germline V gene has CDR1 DFQATT and CDR2 SNEGSKA (reference sequence). The CDR3 DNA sequence: TGCAGCGCTGACAGGGGGGAGGGCCGTGAGACCCAGTACTTC. Translating it yields CSADRGEGRETQYF.

The V and J genes are TRBV7-9 and TRBJ1-3, with 8 bases that match TRBD1. Looked up from germline, CDR1 is SEHNR and CDR2 is FQNEAQ (reference sequence). The CDR3 totals 15 residues. The junction had 6 bases not matched to a gene; V was cut back by 1 base and J by 7 bases. The CDR3 coding sequence is TGTGCCAGCAGCTTAGACGGGACAGGATGGAACACCATATATTTT. This codes for CASSLDGTGWNTIYF. The whole variable domain, remainder taken from reference TRBV7-9 and TRBJ1-3, is DTGVSQNPRHKITKRGQNVTFRCDPISEHNRLYWYRQTLGQGPEFLTYFQNEAQLEKSRLLSDRFSAERPKGSFSTLEIQRTEQGDSAMYLCASSLDGTGWNTIYFGEGSWLTVV.

This clonotype came up many times. The chain uses TRBV7-9 and TRBJ2-7; D may correspond to TRBD1 or TRBD2 (5 bases each). V dropped 5 bases and J dropped 6 bases, with 17 bases sitting between them. Germline CDR1 reads SEHNR; CDR2 reads FQNEAQ (reference sequence). There are 14 residues in the CDR3. CDR3 coding DNA: TGTGCCAGCAGCAAGCCGGGACGGCCCCGCGAGCAGTACTTC. Its protein product is CASSKPGRPREQYF.

This clonotype was observed at least ten times. This chain joins TRBV24-1 and TRBJ1-1, with 8 bases fitting TRBD1. The CDR3 has 15 amino acids. Trimming removed 4 bases from V and 6 bases from J; junction bases left unmatched: 9. Germline assignment: CDR1 KGHDR and CDR2 SFDVKD. As DNA, the CDR3 is TGTGCCACCAGTGACCGCGGACAGGGCGCATCTGAAGCTTTCTTT. It specifies CATSDRGQGASEAFF.

The chain links TRBV7-9 to TRBJ1-3; D is possibly TRBD1 (5 bases). This CDR3 region has 13 residues. Germline lookup yields CDR1 SEHNR and CDR2 FQNEAQ (reference sequence). Trimming left V 4 bases short and J 7 bases short, with 11 bases between. The CDR3 DNA reads TGTGCCAGCAGCTCGACAGCCCCGAACACCATATATTTT. This encodes CASSSTAPNTIYF.

The CDR3 DNA is TGTGCCAGCAGTGGAGGAGGGCCTTACAATGAGCAGTTCTTC. It specifies CASSGGGPYNEQFF. V gene TRBV25-1 combines with J gene TRBJ2-1; D may be TRBD2 (6 bases). Germline CDR1 MGHDK, CDR2 SYGVNS. Trimming took off 4 bases at V and 4 bases at J, with 11 bases between the two ends. The CDR3 sequence is 14 residues long.

The rearrangement joins TRBV2 to TRBJ2-5; TRBD2 aligns across 7 bases. This CDR3 contains 14 residues. Germline V gene lookup returns CDR1 SNHLY and CDR2 FYNNEI. J gave up 5 bases and V 7 bases, and 10 bases lay outside the gene matches. This chain's CDR3 is CASTVPAGEETQYF. For the CDR3, the DNA is TGTGCCAGCACTGTGCCGGCGGGAGAGGAGACCCAGTACTTC. The full variable domain, completed using reference TRBV2 and TRBJ2-5, is EPEVTQTPSHQVTQMGQEVILRCVPISNHLYFYWYRQILGQKVEFLVSFYNNEISEKSEIFDDQFSVERPDGSNFTLKIRSTKLEDSAMYFCASTVPAGEETQYFGPGTRLLVL.

The chain uses TRBV27 and TRBJ1-2, with a possible D match to TRBD1 (6 bases). Germline CDR1 MNHEY, CDR2 SMNVEV (reference sequence). The CDR3 totals 14 residues. V lost 8 bases and J lost 0, with 13 bases in between. In DNA, the CDR3 is TGTGCCAGCGCCAAGGGGGGTACTAACTATGGCTACACCTTC. This codes for CASAKGGTNYGYTF.

This chain connects TRBV7-9 to TRBJ2-5; 12 nucleotides match TRBD2. Germline CDR1 is SEHNR and CDR2 is FQNEAQ (reference sequence). The CDR3 contains 21 residues. The V gene end was trimmed by 0 bases and the J gene end by 0 bases; junction bases not matched to a gene: 14. The CDR3 is CASSLAELGTSGYLYQETQYF. The CDR3 DNA is TGTGCCAGCAGCTTAGCCGAACTAGGGACTAGCGGGTACCTGTACCAAGAGACCCAGTACTTC. Complete variable domain (other parts from reference TRBV7-9 and TRBJ2-5): DTGVSQNPRHKITKRGQNVTFRCDPISEHNRLYWYRQTLGQGPEFLTYFQNEAQLEKSRLLSDRFSAERPKGSFSTLEIQRTEQGDSAMYLCASSLAELGTSGYLYQETQYFGPGTRLLVL.

This sequence joins TRBV29-1 and TRBJ2-7, with 7 bases aligning to TRBD1. This CDR3 comprises 16 residues. Germline CDR1 SQVTM, CDR2 ANQGSEA. J gave up 2 bases and V 8 bases, and 18 bases lay outside the gene matches. As DNA, the CDR3 is TGCAGCAGTTTTGCAGGGGCGACAGGGCCAACCTACGAGCAGTACTTC. It codes for CSSFAGATGPTYEQYF.

This clonotype was detected a few times. The chain employs TRBV7-2 and TRBJ2-7; TRBD1 might be the D (5 bases). The CDR3 has 13 residues. Germline assignment: CDR1 SGHTA and CDR2 FQGNSA. Between the trimmed V and J ends, which lost 10 bases and 4 bases, there was a span of 17 bases. This CDR3 reads CATQGRLGYEQYF. CDR3 DNA: TGTGCCACCCAGGGCCGACTCGGGTACGAGCAGTACTTC.

This clonotype was seen many times. The chain has TRBV20-1 and TRBJ1-2; tentative D call: TRBD1 (5 bases). The CDR3 runs to 13 residues. Germline V lookup: CDR1 DFQATT, CDR2 SNEGSKA (reference sequence). Trimming removed 1 base at V and 8 bases at J, with 14 bases between. The CDR3 protein is CSARAQLGDGYTF. CDR3 bases: TGCAGTGCTAGAGCTCAGCTGGGGGACGGCTACACCTTC.

This clonotype was seen a few times. The chain is built from TRBV28 and TRBJ2-7; D gene unclear. CDR1 is MDHEN, CDR2 SYDVKM, per germline. V lost 5 bases, J lost 7 bases, and 15 bases lay in between. The CDR3 is 13 amino acids. CDR3 sequence reads: CASSLGQGFEQYF. The CDR3 DNA reads TGTGCCAGCAGTCTCGGGCAAGGGTTTGAGCAGTACTTC. Variable domain in full (rest from reference TRBV28 and TRBJ2-7): DVKVTQSSRYLVKRTGEKVFLECVQDMDHENMFWYRQDPGLGLRLIYFSYDVKMKEKGDIPEGYSVSREKKERFSLILESASTNQTSMYLCASSLGQGFEQYFGPGTRLTVT.

This clonotype occurred many times. The J gene is TRBJ1-6, the V gene TRBV4-1; no clear D. Germline lookup yields CDR1 MGHRA and CDR2 YSYEKL. The CDR3 runs 16 residues. With 1 base removed from V and 6 bases from J, the gap between germline ends came to 13 bases. The CDR3 sequence is CASSQVVLLANSPLHF. DNA of the CDR3: TGCGCCAGCAGCCAAGTGGTTCTACTAGCTAATTCACCCCTCCACTTT.

This chain uses TRBV20-1 with TRBJ2-7; TRBD1 aligns across 10 bases. Germline lookup yields CDR1 DFQATT and CDR2 SNEGSKA (reference sequence). Trimming cost V 1 base and J 5 bases; bases outside gene matches: 5. The CDR3 contains 14 residues. The DNA for the CDR3 is TGCAGTGCTAGAGGTGAGACAGGGGGCAACGAGCAGTACTTC. Amino acids: CSARGETGGNEQYF.

In regard to this clonotype: A much bigger clone sits one base away, suggesting this may be a read error. This sequence joins TRBV9 and TRBJ1-4, with TRBD1 as a possible D gene (6 bases). Per germline, CDR1 SGDLS and CDR2 YYNGEE. The CDR3 is made up of 16 amino acids. This chain's CDR3 is CACSASTGQDNEKLFF. In DNA form, the CDR3 reads TGTGCCTGCAGCGCGTCCACGGGACAAGATAATGAAAAACTGTTTTTT.

In this sample, this clonotype turned up many times. The chain uses TRBV5-1 and TRBJ1-6; 8 nucleotides align to TRBD1. This CDR3 has 16 residues. CDR1 and CDR2 from the germline V gene are SGHRS and YFSETQ. The trim removed 2 bases at V and 10 bases at J, leaving 11 bases unmatched. The CDR3 bases are TGCGCCAGCAGCTTTCTCCCGGACAGGGAAGGCTCACCCCTCCACTTT. This gives the protein CASSFLPDREGSPLHF.